This entry is about one TCR beta chain. Each PCR had synthetic TCR analog templates added to it as a spike-in. Data came from immunoSEQ multiplex PCR; TCRdb stores just in-frame clones and leaves some out. Of about 81,000 clones detected, about 85% appear once; the ten largest clones hold about 6.9%. The sample comes from a study of PD-L1 blockade in urothelial cancer. As to time point: pretreatment peripheral blood. This CDR3 has 13 residues. Per the germline V gene, CDR1 is GTSNPN and CDR2 is SVGIG (reference sequence). V was shortened by 6 bases and J by 3 bases, with 12 bases between the two germline ends.

This receptor was obtained from a man aged 40-49 years with urothelial cancer. The V call is TRBV30, the J call TRBJ1-3; D is undetermined. The source material was PBMCs, sampled around atezolizumab (anti-PD-L1) treatment. The DNA for the CDR3 is TGTGCCTGCAAAACCCCGGGTGGAAACACCATATATTTT. It is translated as CACKTPGGNTIYF.